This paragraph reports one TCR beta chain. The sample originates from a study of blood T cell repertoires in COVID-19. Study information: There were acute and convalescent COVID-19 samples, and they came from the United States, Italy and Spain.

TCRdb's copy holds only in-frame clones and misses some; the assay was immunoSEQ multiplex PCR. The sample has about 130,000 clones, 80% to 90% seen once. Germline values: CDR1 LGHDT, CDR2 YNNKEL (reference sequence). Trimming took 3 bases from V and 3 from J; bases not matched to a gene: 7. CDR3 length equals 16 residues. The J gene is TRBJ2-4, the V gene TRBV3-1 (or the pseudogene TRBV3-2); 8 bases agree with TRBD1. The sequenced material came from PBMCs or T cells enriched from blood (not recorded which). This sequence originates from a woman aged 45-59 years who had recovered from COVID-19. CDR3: CASSQVTGVVKNIQYF. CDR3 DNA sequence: TGTGCCAGCAGCCAGGTGACAGGGGTGGTCAAAAACATTCAGTACTTC.